The 28 T cell receptor beta chains listed next were all sequenced from one sample in a study of blood T cell repertoires in COVID-19 (TCRdb year 2020). The library was generated by the immunoSEQ multiplex PCR assay. Here the immuneACCESS table is served through TCRdb, limited to in-frame sequences with V and J called. Missing clones are a known gap in these copies; in checked studies unresolved V genes cover under half, and the rest lacks a known reason. Present in this sample are hundreds of thousands of clones, roughly nine tenths of which were seen just once. The ten biggest clones cover 0.95% to 1.2% of the sample. The sequenced material came from PBMCs or T cells enriched from blood (not recorded which). The receptors come from a man under 40 who had recovered from COVID-19.

V is TRBV30 and J is TRBJ1-2; possible D gene TRBD1, 5 bases. The V end was cut by 7 bases, the J end by 8 bases, with 17 bases between. The CDR3 is 12 residues long. The germline gives CDR1 GTSNPN, CDR2 SVGIG (reference sequence). The CDR3 here is CASGGGARGYTF. DNA for the CDR3: TGTGCCTCCGGAGGAGGGGCGAGGGGCTACACCTTC.

DNA of the CDR3: TGTGCCAGCAGCTTAGCAGGGGGAGGCGGGAGCTCCTACGAGCAGTACTTC. Translating gives CASSLAGGGGSSYEQYF. This sequence joins TRBV7-6 and TRBJ2-7; maybe TRBD2 (7 bases). Germline assignment: CDR1 SGHVS and CDR2 FNYEAQ. This CDR3 is 17 amino acids long. V lost 0 bases to trimming and J lost 0 bases, with 15 bases between them. Variable domain in full (rest from reference TRBV7-6 and TRBJ2-7): GAGVSQSPRYKVTKRGQDVALRCDPISGHVSLYWYRQALGQGPEFLTYFNYEAQQDKSGLPNDRFSAERPEGSISTLTIQRTEQRDSAMYRCASSLAGGGGSSYEQYFGPGTRLTVT.

CDR3 residues: CASSPLAGLETQYF. DNA of the CDR3: TGTGCCAGCTCACCTTTAGCGGGCTTGGAGACCCAGTACTTC. The gene calls are TRBV18 and TRBJ2-5, with 7 bases identical to TRBD2. CDR3 size: 14 residues. The V gene's germline CDR1 is KGHSH and CDR2 LQKENI. V gave up 3 bases and J gave up 5 bases; unmatched junction bases: 6.

This clone was detected only a few times. The chain couples TRBV7-9 to TRBJ2-7; no definite D call. CDR1 and CDR2 from the germline V gene are SEHNR and FQNEAQ (reference sequence). This CDR3 has 14 residues. V lost 0 bases to trimming and J lost 4 bases, with 10 bases between them. The CDR3 nucleotides are TGTGCCAGCAGCTTAGCCGGTCGCGAGTACGAGCAGTACTTC. This sequence encodes CASSLAGREYEQYF.

This chain uses TRBV19 with TRBJ2-1; a weak D match, TRBD1 (5 bases). With 7 bases removed from V and 8 bases from J, the gap between germline ends came to 24 bases. CDR1 is LNHDA, CDR2 SQIVND, per germline (reference sequence). The CDR3 sequence is 16 residues long. Here the CDR3 reads CASTSNPGWVGDEQFF. The CDR3 DNA is TGTGCCAGTACCTCGAACCCAGGGTGGGTGGGCGATGAGCAGTTCTTC.

The chain recombines TRBV7-9 with TRBJ2-1; 9 bases align to TRBD1. This CDR3 is 15 amino acids long. Germline CDR1 is SEHNR and CDR2 is FQNEAQ (reference sequence). Trimming at V came to 3 bases and at J to 4 bases, leaving 4 bases not matched to a gene. CDR3 nucleotides: TGTGCCAGCAGCTTGGGACAGGGATTTTACAATGAGCAGTTCTTC. It encodes CASSLGQGFYNEQFF. Drawing the rest from reference TRBV7-9 and TRBJ2-1, the complete variable domain is DTGVSQNPRHKITKRGQNVTFRCDPISEHNRLYWYRQTLGQGPEFLTYFQNEAQLEKSRLLSDRFSAERPKGSFSTLEIQRTEQGDSAMYLCASSLGQGFYNEQFFGPGTRLTVL.

The chain is built from TRBV10-2 and TRBJ2-5; D gene uncertain. The CDR3 length is 13 residues. Germline CDR1 is WSHSY and CDR2 is SAAADI. V was shortened by 2 bases and J by 4 bases, with 8 bases between the two germline ends. CDR3 nucleotide sequence: TGCGCCAGCAGTGAGGAGGCGAGAGAGACCCAGTACTTC. Its protein is CASSEEARETQYF.

The V call is TRBV11-2, the J call TRBJ2-2, with 9 positions matching TRBD2. J gave up 4 bases and V 4 bases, and 13 bases lay outside the gene matches. The CDR3 sequence is 18 residues long. Germline-derived CDR1 and CDR2 are SGHAT and FQNNGV. The CDR3 region is CASSSRRQRLAVTGELFF. CDR3 in DNA: TGTGCCAGCAGCTCACGTCGACAGAGACTAGCGGTCACCGGGGAGCTGTTTTTT.

The rearrangement links TRBV25-1 to TRBJ1-1; 11 nucleotides agree with TRBD1. This CDR3 is built from 14 residues. With V trimmed by 5 bases and J by 4 bases, 3 bases remained unmatched. The V gene's germline CDR1 is MGHDK and CDR2 SYGVNS. CDR3 DNA sequence: TGTGCCAGCAGTCCTGGGACAGGGGGCACTGAAGCTTTCTTT. As protein: CASSPGTGGTEAFF.

The CDR3 reads CASLRSGTGNEKLFF. For the CDR3, the DNA is TGTGCCAGTCTACGATCCGGGACAGGGAATGAAAAACTGTTTTTT. The chain carries TRBV28 and TRBJ1-4; 9 bases align to TRBD1. This CDR3 spans 15 amino acids. Germline CDR1 reads MDHEN; CDR2 reads SYDVKM. V was clipped by 9 bases and J by 5 bases; unmatched bases: 10.

The chain couples TRBV5-1 to TRBJ1-4, with TRBD1 matching over 8 bases. After removal of 0 bases from V and 6 bases from J, the junction contained 7 bases not matched to a gene. The germline gives CDR1 SGHRS, CDR2 YFSETQ. The CDR3 is 16 amino acids. CDR3 bases: TGCGCCAGCAGCTTGGGTAGGACAGGGTTTGATGAAAAACTGTTTTTT. Protein sequence: CASSLGRTGFDEKLFF. Full variable domain (outside the CDR3, taken from reference TRBV5-1 and TRBJ1-4): KAGVTQTPRYLIKTRGQQVTLSCSPISGHRSVSWYQQTPGQGLQFLFEYFSETQRNKGNFPGRFSGRQFSNSRSEMNVSTLELGDSALYLCASSLGRTGFDEKLFFGSGTQLSVL.

V and J are TRBV7-3 and TRBJ1-1, with D unresolved. This CDR3 has 14 amino acids. V was shortened by 2 bases and J by 0 bases, with 7 bases between the two germline ends. The germline V gene encodes CDR1 SGHTA and CDR2 FQGTGA. The CDR3, as DNA: TGTGCCAGCAGCTTATCCGGGTTGAACACTGAAGCTTTCTTT. It is translated as CASSLSGLNTEAFF.

The V call is TRBV5-5, the J call TRBJ2-7; the match to TRBD1 covers 8 bases. Germline trimming cut 4 bases from V and 6 bases from J; bases unmatched to any gene: 9. The CDR3 is 14 residues long. The germline gives CDR1 SGHKS, CDR2 YYEKEE (reference sequence). The CDR3 spells CASSTAGGRLEQYF. The CDR3 DNA sequence: TGTGCCAGCAGCACCGCAGGGGGCCGGCTCGAGCAGTACTTC. The full variable domain, completed using reference TRBV5-5 and TRBJ2-7, is DAGVTQSPTHLIKTRGQQVTLRCSPISGHKSVSWYQQVLGQGPQFIFQYYEKEERGRGNFPDRFSARQFPNYSSELNVNALLLGDSALYLCASSTAGGRLEQYFGPGTRLTVT.

The chain couples TRBV7-9 to TRBJ1-1; no firm D call. Germline V gene data show CDR1 as SEHNR and CDR2 as FQNEAQ (reference sequence). V gave up 5 bases and J gave up 1 base, with 11 bases separating them. The CDR3 is 14 amino acids. CDR3 in DNA: TGTGCCAGCAGCGCCCAGGCGGGGAACACTGAAGCTTTCTTT. As protein: CASSAQAGNTEAFF.

This rearrangement joins TRBV10-3 to TRBJ2-2; D unclear. V shed 3 bases and J shed 0 bases, with 8 bases lying between them. From germline, CDR1 is ENHRY and CDR2 SYGVKD. The CDR3 totals 15 residues. CDR3 nucleotide sequence: TGTGCCATCAGTGATGTTACGGCGAACACCGGGGAGCTGTTTTTT. Translated: CAISDVTANTGELFF.

This clone appeared a single time. The chain links TRBV11-3 to TRBJ1-1; tentatively, D is TRBD1 (5 bases). Germline V gene data show CDR1 as SGHNT and CDR2 as YENEEA. The CDR3 totals 14 residues. V was clipped by 5 bases and J by 1 base, with 11 bases between them. The CDR3 DNA sequence: TGTGCCAGCAGCAAGAATACAGGGAACACTGAAGCTTTCTTT. Protein: CASSKNTGNTEAFF.

The gene calls are TRBV4-1 and TRBJ2-7; 8 bases are shared with TRBD1. The V and J ends lost 4 bases and 3 bases, in that order; junction bases with no gene match: 8. The germline V gene has CDR1 MGHRA and CDR2 YSYEKL. The CDR3 has 15 amino acids. In nucleotides, the CDR3 is TGCGCCAGCAGCCCAAGAAGGGGACAGGACTACGAGCAGTACTTC. Translation: CASSPRRGQDYEQYF.

This clone was seen only once. The J gene is TRBJ2-1, the V gene TRBV19, with a weak D call TRBD2 (6 bases). Trimming stripped 7 bases from V and 5 bases from J, with 15 bases between. Germline CDR1 LNHDA, CDR2 SQIVND (reference sequence). The CDR3 runs to 14 residues. The DNA for the CDR3 is TGTGCCAGTACTCTCCGAGGGACTGACAATGAGCAGTTCTTC. It yields the protein CASTLRGTDNEQFF.

The J gene is TRBJ1-1, the V gene TRBV30; 9 nucleotides agree with TRBD1. The CDR3 spans 14 residues. V shed 3 bases and J 1 base; nucleotides not matched to a gene: 3. CDR1 and CDR2 (germline): GTSNPN, SVGIG (reference sequence). CDR3 sequence (DNA): TGTGCCTGGAGGCCGGGACAGGGGAACACTGAAGCTTTCTTT. This gives the protein CAWRPGQGNTEAFF.

This clone showed up just once. The chain uses TRBV28 and TRBJ1-1; 11 positions agree with TRBD1. The length of the CDR3 is 16 residues. V was pared by 6 bases and J by 1 base, with 7 bases of the junction left unmatched. Germline V gene data show CDR1 as MDHEN and CDR2 as SYDVKM. CDR3 sequence: CASSHRDRGGNTEAFF. The CDR3 DNA reads as TGTGCCAGCAGCCACCGGGACAGGGGGGGGAACACTGAAGCTTTCTTT.

This sequence joins TRBV29-1 and TRBJ1-5; tentatively, D is TRBD1 (6 bases). Germline loops: CDR1 SQVTM, CDR2 ANQGSEA. V was trimmed by 4 bases and J by 5 bases, leaving 12 bases between them. The CDR3 loop spans 13 amino acids. In nucleotides, the CDR3 is TGCAGCGTTGCGGGACAAATTGATCAGCCCCAGCATTTT. Translated, it gives CSVAGQIDQPQHF.

V and J are TRBV12-5 and TRBJ2-2; TRBD2 aligns across 9 bases. The CDR3 runs to 15 residues. V dropped 3 bases and J dropped 5; count of bases not matched to a gene: 4. CDR1 is LGHNT, CDR2 FRNRAP, per germline. The CDR3 DNA reads as TGTGCTAGTGGTTTCGGGACTAGCTCGACCGGGGAGCTGTTTTTT. It translates to CASGFGTSSTGELFF.

The chain uses TRBV11-2 and TRBJ2-7; D may be TRBD2 (5 bases). The germline V and J ends were trimmed by 1 base and 2 bases, with 15 bases remaining between them. Germline-derived CDR1 and CDR2 are SGHAT and FQNNGV. The CDR3 spans 16 residues. The CDR3 sequence is CASSLGFGEGPYEQYF. CDR3 bases: TGTGCCAGCAGCTTAGGATTCGGGGAAGGGCCCTACGAGCAGTACTTC.

The chain links TRBV27 to TRBJ1-1; D not resolved. The length of the CDR3 is 13 residues. With 4 bases removed from V and 7 bases from J, the gap between germline ends came to 13 bases. The germline gives CDR1 MNHEY, CDR2 SMNVEV (reference sequence). CDR3 DNA sequence: TGTGCCAGCAGTTACACTGGGCGGGGTGAAGCTTTCTTT. Protein sequence: CASSYTGRGEAFF.

This chain links TRBV7-6 with TRBJ2-5; tentatively, D is TRBD2 (5 bases). CDR1 is SGHVS, CDR2 FNYEAQ, per germline. This CDR3 is built from 15 residues. With 2 bases removed from V and 2 bases from J, the gap between germline ends came to 12 bases. As DNA, the CDR3 is TGTGCCAGCAGCTTAAATTGGGGAGCACAAGAGACCCAGTACTTC. It codes for CASSLNWGAQETQYF.

V gene TRBV3-1 (or the pseudogene TRBV3-2) combines with J gene TRBJ2-5, with TRBD1 as a possible D gene (7 bases). The CDR3 is 14 amino acids. Trimming pared 3 bases from V and 12 bases from J, leaving 20 bases between. Germline CDR1 LGHDT, CDR2 YNNKEL (reference sequence). CDR3 bases: TGTGCCAGCAGCCAGCTGCGGCAGGGGGGTTTGGAGTACTTC. Translating gives CASSQLRQGGLEYF.

The CDR3 DNA reads TGTGCCACCAGTGATCCAGCTCAGGGTGCCACCGGGGAGCTGTTTTTT. It translates to CATSDPAQGATGELFF. The rearrangement links TRBV24-1 to TRBJ2-2; D might be TRBD1 (5 bases). Deletions cut 3 bases from V and 4 bases from J, with 14 bases between. The CDR3 runs to 16 residues. The germline CDR1 and CDR2 sequences are KGHDR and SFDVKD.

This rearrangement joins TRBV27 to TRBJ2-2, with TRBD2 identical over 9 bases. This CDR3 has 17 residues. Germline V CDR1 and CDR2: MNHEY, SMNVEV (reference sequence). J lost 4 bases, V lost 6 bases, and 12 bases had no gene match. The CDR3 DNA follows: TGTGCCAGCAGATCGCGGGAGGGCCTGAGGAGCACCGGGGAGCTGTTTTTT. Protein sequence: CASRSREGLRSTGELFF.